The 26 T cell receptor beta chains given below trace back to one sample, sequenced in a study of CD8+ T cells in alopecia areata. Sequencing templates came from extracted RNA that was reverse transcribed into cDNA. Assay used: immunoSEQ multiplex PCR; TCRdb lists only in-frame clones, some missing. The profile shows 150,000 to 180,000 clones, more than 45% of them singletons. The sequencing here drew on CD8+ T cells sorted from blood, taken at week 0. These receptors were collected from a human donor with alopecia areata.

The genes are TRBV9 and TRBJ1-2; 9 nucleotides agree with TRBD1. The CDR3 has 13 residues. From germline, CDR1 is SGDLS and CDR2 YYNGEE. The junction had 5 bases not matched to a gene; V was cut back by 3 bases and J by 8 bases. The CDR3 loop reads CASSARTGEGYTF. DNA for the CDR3: TGTGCCAGCAGCGCAAGGACAGGGGAAGGCTACACCTTC. Together with reference TRBV9 and TRBJ1-2, the CDR3 gives the full variable domain: DSGVTQTPKHLITATGQRVTLRCSPRSGDLSVYWYQQSLDQGLQFLIQYYNGEERAKGNILERFSAQQFPDLHSELNLSSLELGDSALYFCASSARTGEGYTFGSGTRLTVV.

CDR3 sequence (DNA): TGTGCCAGCAAAGGAGGGGAAGATACGCAGTATTTT. Protein sequence: CASKGGEDTQYF. The chain carries TRBV7-9 and TRBJ2-3, with TRBD2 as a possible D gene (6 bases). The ends were cut back, 7 bases at V and 5 bases at J, with 10 bases in the middle. CDR3 length: 12 residues. Germline V gene lookup returns CDR1 SEHNR and CDR2 FQNEAQ (reference sequence).

The chain employs TRBV6-5 and TRBJ2-7; 10 bases are shared with TRBD1. Losses at the gene ends were 6 bases for V and 6 bases for J; bases not matched to a gene: 5. Germline CDR1 and CDR2: MNHEY and SVGAGI. The CDR3 spans 13 residues. The chain's CDR3 is CASRPTGGGEQYF. CDR3 DNA sequence: TGTGCCAGCAGGCCGACAGGGGGCGGCGAGCAGTACTTC.

This sequence joins TRBV20-1 and TRBJ2-1; no firm D call. Germline lookup yields CDR1 DFQATT and CDR2 SNEGSKA (reference sequence). V was trimmed by 3 bases and J by 5 bases, leaving 5 bases between them. This CDR3 has 11 amino acids. DNA for the CDR3: TGCAGTGCTAGTAGGGACAATGAGCAGTTCTTC. Residues: CSASRDNEQFF.

This chain connects TRBV2 to TRBJ2-7; D not certain. Germline V gene sequence: CDR1 SNHLY, CDR2 FYNNEI. Trimming removed 2 bases from V and 5 bases from J, with 7 bases in between. The CDR3 covers 12 residues. Here the CDR3 reads CASSESEDEQYF. The CDR3 DNA reads TGTGCCAGCAGTGAATCCGAGGACGAGCAGTACTTC.

This clone has a handful of counts. The same CDR3 also results from other DNA sequences found in this sample. V usage is TRBV5-1 and J usage is TRBJ2-3; 9 bases match TRBD1. The CDR3 has 15 residues. CDR1 and CDR2 (germline): SGHRS, YFSETQ. V lost 0 bases, J lost 3 bases, and 2 bases stayed unmatched. The CDR3 DNA reads as TGCGCCAGCAGCTTGGGGGACAGGGAAACAGATACGCAGTATTTT. It is translated as CASSLGDRETDTQYF.

This chain links TRBV25-1 with TRBJ1-1; weak D call: TRBD1 (5 bases). This CDR3 region has 14 residues. Germline V gives CDR1 MGHDK, CDR2 SYGVNS. V gave up 5 bases and J gave up 3 bases, with 13 bases separating them. CDR3 loop: CASSSLTGDTEAFF. The DNA for the CDR3 is TGTGCCAGCAGTTCTCTTACAGGCGACACTGAAGCTTTCTTT.

This clone was counted between two and nine times. The chain carries TRBV11-2 and TRBJ2-7; no firm D call. V dropped 4 bases and J dropped 2 bases, with 15 bases sitting between them. The germline V gene has CDR1 SGHAT and CDR2 FQNNGV. This CDR3 has 15 amino acids. This CDR3 reads CASSSSLSSTYEQYF. CDR3 coding DNA: TGTGCCAGCAGCTCGTCCCTATCCTCCACCTACGAGCAGTACTTC. The full variable domain, with the rest looked up from reference TRBV11-2 and TRBJ2-7, is EAGVAQSPRYKIIEKRQSVAFWCNPISGHATLYWYQQILGQGPKLLIQFQNNGVVDDSQLPKDRFSAERLKGVDSTLKIQPAKLEDSAVYLCASSSSLSSTYEQYFGPGTRLTVT.

The chain uses TRBV29-1 and TRBJ1-1; D may be TRBD1 (5 bases). The V end lost 4 bases, the J end lost 4 bases, and 19 bases lay between the germline ends. CDR3 size: 15 residues. The germline V gene has CDR1 SQVTM and CDR2 ANQGSEA. The DNA of the CDR3 is TGCAGCGTTGGCCCGGGACTCCCGGGTGGCACTGAAGCTTTCTTT. This encodes CSVGPGLPGGTEAFF.

The chain has TRBV30 and TRBJ1-2, with no clear D. This CDR3 has 13 residues. V was trimmed by 0 bases and J by 0 bases, leaving 5 bases between them. Germline lookup yields CDR1 GTSNPN and CDR2 SVGIG (reference sequence). For the CDR3, the DNA is TGTGCCTGGAGTGTACTTGCTAACTATGGCTACACCTTC. Its protein product is CAWSVLANYGYTF.

For this clone: The sample holds other DNA sequences that translate to the same CDR3. The CDR3: CASSPGSGANVLTF. DNA for the CDR3: TGTGCCAGCAGCCCCGGATCTGGGGCCAACGTCCTGACTTTC. This chain links TRBV7-9 with TRBJ2-6; no firm D call. CDR3 length: 14 amino acids. V lost 5 bases, J lost 1 base, and 6 bases lay in between. The germline V gene has CDR1 SEHNR and CDR2 FQNEAQ (reference sequence).

This clone came up a few times. The CDR3 here is CASSNTGGTGELFF. DNA of the CDR3: TGTGCCAGCAGTAACACAGGGGGCACCGGGGAGCTGTTTTTT. The chain joins TRBV6-5 to TRBJ2-2; 8 positions agree with TRBD1. J lost 4 bases, V lost 5 bases, and 3 bases had no gene match. The CDR3 covers 14 residues. CDR1 MNHEY and CDR2 SVGAGI come from the germline V gene.

The chain has TRBV30 and TRBJ2-5, with 7 bases that match TRBD2. CDR3 size: 13 residues. V shed 3 bases, J shed 5 bases, and the junction held 6 bases outside the gene matches. Germline V lookup: CDR1 GTSNPN, CDR2 SVGIG (reference sequence). The CDR3 DNA sequence: TGTGCCTGGAGACGACTAGCCGACGAGACCCAGTACTTC. Its translation: CAWRRLADETQYF.

The chain carries TRBV4-3 and TRBJ1-6; D might be TRBD1 (6 bases). Between the trimmed V and J ends, which lost 4 bases and 7 bases, there was a span of 14 bases. The CDR3 spans 15 residues. Germline values: CDR1 LGHNA, CDR2 YSLEER. The CDR3 region has the DNA TGCGCCAGCAGCCGGTTAACAGGGAACAATTCACCCCTCCACTTT. Translating gives CASSRLTGNNSPLHF.

This clone was observed once. This sequence joins TRBV13 and TRBJ2-1; D unresolved. This CDR3 has 12 residues. V lost 2 bases and J lost 5, with 4 bases in between. From germline, CDR1 is PRHDT and CDR2 FYEKMQ (reference sequence). The DNA for the CDR3 is TGTGCCAGCAGCTTAATTAACAATGAGCAGTTCTTC. Its translation is CASSLINNEQFF.

This clone was observed a few times. This chain joins TRBV2 and TRBJ2-3, with D possibly TRBD2 on 7 matching bases. V was clipped by 6 bases and J by 2 bases, with 12 bases between them. The CDR3 has 14 residues. Germline V gives CDR1 SNHLY, CDR2 FYNNEI. The CDR3 loop reads CASREGGLTDTQYF. DNA of the CDR3: TGTGCCAGCAGAGAGGGGGGGCTCACAGATACGCAGTATTTT.

The CDR3 DNA reads TGTGCCAGCAGTCAGGGGACGGGGATCTATGGCTACACCTTC. Translating gives CASSQGTGIYGYTF. V gene TRBV7-9 combines with J gene TRBJ1-2; tentatively, D is TRBD1 (6 bases). The V end was cut by 6 bases, the J end by 4 bases, with 15 bases between. The CDR3 contains 14 residues. Germline values: CDR1 SEHNR, CDR2 FQNEAQ (reference sequence).

This sequence joins TRBV6-1 and TRBJ2-3, with a possible D match to TRBD2 (5 bases). Trimming shortened V by 6 bases and J by 6 bases, and 16 bases separated the two germline ends. Germline V gene data show CDR1 as MNHNS and CDR2 as SASEGT. The CDR3 has 14 amino acids. This CDR3 is CASSDSEPEDTQYF. In DNA, the CDR3 is TGTGCCAGCAGCGATAGCGAGCCGGAGGATACGCAGTATTTT.

A single count supports this clone. The J gene is TRBJ2-5, the V gene TRBV10-2; D unresolved. The germline gives CDR1 WSHSY, CDR2 SAAADI. V lost 10 bases and J 0 bases, leaving 12 bases between the germline ends. This CDR3 spans 13 amino acids. The CDR3 region has the DNA TGCGCCATCAAAGGGCAGTACCAAGAGACCCAGTACTTC. This translates into CAIKGQYQETQYF.

The chain couples TRBV13 to TRBJ1-2; D call uncertain. Trimming left V 2 bases short and J 7 bases short, with 17 bases between. CDR1 and CDR2 from the germline V gene are PRHDT and FYEKMQ (reference sequence). This CDR3 comprises 15 residues. CDR3 loop: CASSLRGSGVAGYTF. The CDR3 DNA reads as TGTGCCAGCAGCTTACGGGGATCTGGGGTGGCTGGCTACACCTTC.

This clone was seen a few times. This sequence joins TRBV4-1 and TRBJ1-6, with D unresolved. V was clipped by 2 bases and J by 8 bases, with 10 bases between them. Germline assignment: CDR1 MGHRA and CDR2 YSYEKL. The CDR3 loop spans 14 amino acids. CDR3 coding DNA: TGCGCCAGCAGCCAACGGTTCGAGGATTCACCCCTCCACTTT. It is translated as CASSQRFEDSPLHF.

As regards this clone: Relative to the germline gene, one junction end is altered; a read error may explain this. This chain uses TRBV6-5 with TRBJ2-7; 7 bases align to TRBD2. Germline V gene sequence: CDR1 MNHEY, CDR2 SVGAGI. The CDR3 totals 14 residues. Written as DNA, the CDR3 is TGTGCCATCAGTCAGAGCGGGGAGGTTAACGAGCAGTACTTC. Protein product: CAISQSGEVNEQYF.

The V call is TRBV9, the J call TRBJ1-6, with D perhaps TRBD1 (5 bases). The CDR3 runs 13 residues. V was cut by 3 bases and J by 10 bases, with 11 bases left in between. CDR1 and CDR2 from the germline V gene are SGDLS and YYNGEE. The CDR3 DNA reads TGTGCCAGCAGCGCAAATCAGGGATCACCCCTCCACTTT. Protein sequence: CASSANQGSPLHF.

The chain couples TRBV19 to TRBJ2-1; D might be TRBD2 (6 bases). Trimming removed 3 bases at V and 4 bases at J, with 7 bases between. This CDR3 region has 13 residues. Germline V gene sequence: CDR1 LNHDA, CDR2 SQIVND (reference sequence). The DNA of the CDR3 is TGTGCCAGTAGTATCGGGACTTACAATGAGCAGTTCTTC. Its translation: CASSIGTYNEQFF.

V usage is TRBV4-3 and J usage is TRBJ1-1; D gene unclear. V lost 0 bases, J lost 2 bases, and 7 bases lay in between. Germline loops: CDR1 LGHNA, CDR2 YSLEER. The CDR3 totals 14 residues. As DNA, the CDR3 is TGCGCCAGCAGCCAAGATCCTACAAACACTGAAGCTTTCTTT. This sequence encodes CASSQDPTNTEAFF.

This chain links TRBV29-1 with TRBJ2-7, with 8 positions matching TRBD1. V was clipped by 8 bases and J by 3 bases; unmatched bases: 6. This CDR3 spans 12 amino acids. Germline lookup yields CDR1 SQVTM and CDR2 ANQGSEA. In DNA form, the CDR3 reads TGCAGCACCCGGACAGGGCTCTACGAGCAGTACTTC. The encoded protein is CSTRTGLYEQYF.